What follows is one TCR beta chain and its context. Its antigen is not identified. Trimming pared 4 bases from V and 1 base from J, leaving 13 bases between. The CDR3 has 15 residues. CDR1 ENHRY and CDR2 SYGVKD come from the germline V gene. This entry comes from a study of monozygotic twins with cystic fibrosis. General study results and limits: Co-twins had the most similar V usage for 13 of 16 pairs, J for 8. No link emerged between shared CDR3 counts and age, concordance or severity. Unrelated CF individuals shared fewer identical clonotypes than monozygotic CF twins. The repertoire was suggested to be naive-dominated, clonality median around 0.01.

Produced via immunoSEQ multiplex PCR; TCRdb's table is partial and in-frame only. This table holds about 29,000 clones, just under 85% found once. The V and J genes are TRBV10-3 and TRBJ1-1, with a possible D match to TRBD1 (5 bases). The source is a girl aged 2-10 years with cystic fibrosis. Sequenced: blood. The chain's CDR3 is CAISGDRGGNTEAFF. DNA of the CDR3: TGTGCCATCAGTGGGGATAGGGGCGGGAACACTGAAGCTTTCTTT.